The 23 T cell receptor beta chains given below trace back to one sample, sequenced in a study of OX40 agonist ivuxolimab in advanced cancers. Here immunoSEQ multiplex PCR was the method, and the copy in TCRdb shows in-frame clones only, minus some. Counted here are 70,000 or so clones, around 87% occurring once; the ten biggest clones make up 10% to 13%. The sequencing here drew on CD4+ or CD8+ T cells sorted from blood, taken in a trial of the OX40 agonist ivuxolimab. The receptors shown here come from an adult with an advanced solid tumor such as melanoma, head and neck, liver or kidney cancer.

The rearrangement uses TRBV7-3 and TRBJ2-3; 10 nucleotides match TRBD2. Unmatched junction bases numbered 5, after V lost 6 bases and J lost 2 bases. The length of the CDR3 is 15 residues. Looked up from germline, CDR1 is SGHTA and CDR2 is FQGTGA. CDR3 residues: CASRLTSGYTDTQYF. The CDR3 DNA reads TGTGCCAGCAGGTTGACTAGCGGGTACACAGATACGCAGTATTTT.

This chain connects TRBV20-1 to TRBJ1-1; TRBD1 might be the D (5 bases). CDR1 is DFQATT, CDR2 SNEGSKA, per germline (reference sequence). Trimming removed 6 bases at V and 10 bases at J, with 15 bases between. The CDR3 has 11 amino acids. CDR3 nucleotide sequence: TGCAGTGCCAGTCCGGGGGTCCGAGCTTTCTTT. Amino acid sequence: CSASPGVRAFF.

This clone was seen a single time. The chain joins TRBV11-1 to TRBJ1-6; D is uncertain. The germline V gene has CDR1 SGHAT and CDR2 FQDESV (reference sequence). The CDR3 has 15 amino acids. With 5 bases removed from V and 7 bases from J, the gap between germline ends came to 15 bases. The CDR3 loop reads CASSLKRLLNSPLHF. CDR3 DNA: TGTGCCAGCAGCCTAAAACGTCTGTTGAATTCACCCCTCCACTTT.

The chain joins TRBV5-6 to TRBJ1-3, with no clear D. V lost 0 bases, J lost 2 bases, and 3 bases lay in between. In germline, CDR1 is SGHDT, CDR2 YYEEEE. The CDR3 is made up of 13 amino acids. The chain's CDR3 is CASSLGPGNTIYF. As DNA, the CDR3 is TGTGCCAGCAGCTTGGGCCCTGGAAACACCATATATTTT.

The V call is TRBV5-6, the J call TRBJ2-1; 8 bases agree with TRBD2. Germline loops: CDR1 SGHDT, CDR2 YYEEEE. Trimming removed 4 bases from V and 4 bases from J; junction bases left unmatched: 4. CDR3 length equals 14 residues. For the CDR3, the DNA is TGTGCCAGCAGCCCTATAGCGGGATACAATGAGCAGTTCTTC. It translates to CASSPIAGYNEQFF.

This clone appeared a few times. This rearrangement joins TRBV15 to TRBJ1-2, with D possibly matching TRBD1 (6 bases). There are 15 residues in the CDR3. In germline, CDR1 is LNHNV, CDR2 YYDKDF (reference sequence). With 1 base removed from V and 7 bases from J, the gap between germline ends came to 16 bases. This CDR3 is CATSRGQQGNGGYTF. CDR3 nucleotides: TGTGCCACCAGCAGAGGTCAACAGGGAAATGGTGGCTACACCTTC. The full variable domain, in which reference TRBV15 and TRBJ1-2 provide the parts outside the CDR3, is DAMVIQNPRYQVTQFGKPVTLSCSQTLNHNVMYWYQQKSSQAPKLLFHYYDKDFNNEADTPDNFQSRRPNTSFCFLDIRSPGLGDTAMYLCATSRGQQGNGGYTFGSGTRLTVV.

The table lists this clone with a count of one. V and J are TRBV27 and TRBJ1-1; TRBD1 agrees at 9 bases. The CDR3 length is 15 residues. Germline V gene sequence: CDR1 MNHEY, CDR2 SMNVEV (reference sequence). After removal of 3 bases from V and 5 bases from J, the junction contained 7 bases not matched to a gene. In DNA, the CDR3 is TGTGCCAGCAGTTTCCGTACAGGGGGCGCAACTGAAGCTTTCTTT. Translation gives CASSFRTGGATEAFF.

This clone is a singleton in its sample. V gene TRBV6-5 combines with J gene TRBJ2-7; no clear D gene. This CDR3 has 13 residues. V was shortened by 4 bases and J by 1 base, with 8 bases between the two germline ends. The germline CDR1 and CDR2 sequences are MNHEY and SVGAGI. The CDR3 DNA reads TGTGCCAGCAGTTTCGATCGGTCCTACGAGCAGTACTTC. Its protein is CASSFDRSYEQYF.

The chain combines TRBV7-2 with TRBJ2-1, with 8 bases that match TRBD2. V lost 2 bases and J lost 4; bases outside the gene matches: 4. In germline, CDR1 is SGHTA, CDR2 FQGNSA. The CDR3 runs 15 residues. The CDR3 DNA follows: TGTGCCAGCAGCTTACCGGGAGGGCGATACAATGAGCAGTTCTTC. Translation gives CASSLPGGRYNEQFF.

J is TRBJ1-2 and V is TRBV7-2; D perhaps matches TRBD1 (5 bases). The CDR3 loop spans 13 amino acids. CDR1 is SGHTA and CDR2 is FQGNSA in the germline V gene. V gave up 3 bases and J gave up 4 bases, with 9 bases separating them. The DNA of the CDR3 is TGTGCCAGCAGCTTCGTGGGGGTCTATGGCTACACCTTC. Protein sequence: CASSFVGVYGYTF.

The chain couples TRBV27 to TRBJ2-1; tentative D call: TRBD1 (5 bases). Germline V gene data show CDR1 as MNHEY and CDR2 as SMNVEV (reference sequence). The CDR3 contains 16 residues. Trimming left V 7 bases short and J 6 bases short, with 22 bases between. The CDR3 DNA sequence: TGTGCCAGCACCCCACTATGGGGCACACTAAGCAATGAGCAGTTCTTC. Protein sequence: CASTPLWGTLSNEQFF.

V usage is TRBV4-2 and J usage is TRBJ2-5; 8 bases agree with TRBD2. The CDR3 contains 16 residues. J gave up 3 bases and V 0 bases, and 6 bases lay outside the gene matches. CDR1 and CDR2 from the germline V gene are LGHNA and YNFKEQ. CDR3 in amino acids: CASSQDPSGREETQYF. CDR3 nucleotide sequence: TGTGCCAGCAGCCAAGATCCCAGCGGGAGAGAAGAGACCCAGTACTTC.

The chain carries TRBV5-4 and TRBJ1-4; D remains unclear. CDR1 and CDR2 (germline): SGHNT, YYREEE (reference sequence). Trimming took off 4 bases at V and 6 bases at J, with 10 bases between the two ends. This CDR3 is built from 13 residues. The CDR3 region is CASSPDGHEKLFF. As DNA, the CDR3 is TGTGCCAGCAGCCCTGACGGGCATGAAAAACTGTTTTTT.

The chain couples TRBV6-1 to TRBJ1-1, with 8 bases matching TRBD1. This CDR3 region has 13 residues. Germline CDR1 is MNHNS and CDR2 is SASEGT. The V gene end was trimmed by 6 bases and the J gene end by 4 bases; junction bases not matched to a gene: 4. CDR3 loop: CASSYDRGTEAFF. CDR3 in DNA: TGTGCCAGCAGCTATGACAGGGGCACTGAAGCTTTCTTT.

The V gene is TRBV28, the J gene TRBJ2-4; 7 positions agree with TRBD1. The trim removed 6 bases at V and 6 bases at J, leaving 8 bases unmatched. The CDR3 length is 14 residues. Germline lookup yields CDR1 MDHEN and CDR2 SYDVKM. As DNA, the CDR3 is TGTGCCAGCAGACAACCGGGACAGAGAAACATTCAGTACTTC. It translates to CASRQPGQRNIQYF.

The chain couples TRBV19 to TRBJ2-4; 8 nucleotides line up with TRBD2. This CDR3 spans 14 amino acids. CDR1 and CDR2 from the germline V gene are LNHDA and SQIVND (reference sequence). Trimming took 3 bases from V and 8 from J; bases not matched to a gene: 6. This CDR3 is CASSMGAGVDIQYF. The DNA of the CDR3 is TGTGCCAGTAGTATGGGAGCGGGAGTGGACATTCAGTACTTC.

For the CDR3, the DNA is TGTGCCAGTAGTATACAGGGGAACACTGAAGCTTTCTTT. This sequence encodes CASSIQGNTEAFF. V is TRBV19 and J is TRBJ1-1, with a tentative D call TRBD1 (5 bases). With 2 bases removed from V and 1 base from J, the gap between germline ends came to 5 bases. Germline V gene sequence: CDR1 LNHDA, CDR2 SQIVND (reference sequence). There are 13 residues in the CDR3.

The chain combines TRBV18 with TRBJ2-1; 10 nucleotides align to TRBD2. CDR1 KGHSH and CDR2 LQKENI come from the germline V gene. Trimming took 3 bases from V and 4 from J; bases not matched to a gene: 9. The CDR3 has 17 amino acids. CDR3 in amino acids: CASSPLIAGGSYNEQFF. In nucleotides, the CDR3 is TGTGCCAGCTCACCCCTAATAGCGGGAGGATCTTACAATGAGCAGTTCTTC.

The chain links TRBV10-3 to TRBJ2-1; D uncertain. Germline assignment: CDR1 ENHRY and CDR2 SYGVKD. With 2 bases removed from V and 3 bases from J, the gap between germline ends came to 5 bases. CDR3 length: 13 amino acids. The CDR3 region has the DNA TGTGCCATCAGTGAGAGCATCTACAATGAGCAGTTCTTC. It encodes CAISESIYNEQFF.

The chain links TRBV18 to TRBJ1-1; no definite D call. CDR3 length: 12 amino acids. Germline values: CDR1 KGHSH, CDR2 LQKENI. V was cut by 5 bases and J by 3 bases, with 7 bases left in between. The CDR3, as DNA: TGTGCCAGCTCATACTTATACACTGAAGCTTTCTTT. Its translation is CASSYLYTEAFF.

This chain links TRBV7-3 with TRBJ2-5, with TRBD2 matching over 9 bases. The germline gives CDR1 SGHTA, CDR2 FQGTGA. The CDR3 is made up of 16 amino acids. V shed 4 bases and J 2 bases; nucleotides not matched to a gene: 8. CDR3 in amino acids: CASSSGGLAIQETQYF. The CDR3 DNA is TGTGCCAGCAGCTCCGGAGGACTAGCGATTCAAGAGACCCAGTACTTC.

The genes are TRBV5-1 and TRBJ2-2, with 9 bases aligning to TRBD1. There are 15 residues in the CDR3. Germline lookup yields CDR1 SGHRS and CDR2 YFSETQ. V lost 4 bases, J lost 6 bases, and 7 bases stayed unmatched. The CDR3 nucleotides are TGCGCCAGCAGCCTGGGGACAGGGTCCGCCGGGGAGCTGTTTTTT. The encoded protein is CASSLGTGSAGELFF.

The rearrangement joins TRBV7-8 to TRBJ1-1, with TRBD1 matching 10 bases. Trimming cost V 5 bases and J 2 bases; bases outside gene matches: 5. CDR1 SGHVS and CDR2 FQNEAQ come from the germline V gene. The CDR3 has 15 residues. In DNA form, the CDR3 reads TGTGCCAGCAGCCAACTGACAGGGGGCAACACTGAAGCTTTCTTT. Amino acids: CASSQLTGGNTEAFF.